The rows below give T cell receptor beta chains drawn from one sample of a study of identical twins' blood T cells. TCRdb reprocessed the 5' RACE reads via MiXCR and lists one record per CDR3 protein. The sample gives 350,000 to 400,000 distinct CDR3 sequences, under 30% of which show up once; roughly 6.1% is in the top ten. The sample comprised PBMCs. The receptor source for this set is a woman aged 18 to 49 in good health. CDR3s include the opening cysteine and the closing phenylalanine or tryptophan. D genes are given only for firm matches. Only part of the rows carry a size: once, few, many, or a class if the clone is expanded.

TRBJ2-2,TRBV20-1,-,many,TGCAGTGCTCGGACTTATACCGGGGAGCTGTTTTTT,CSARTYTGELFF
TRBJ1-2,TRBV6-2/TRBV6-3,-,many,TGTGCCAGCAGACCCCCCCAGGCGACTTATGGCTACACCTTC,CASRPPQATYGYTF
TRBJ1-2,TRBV20-1,TRBD1,-,TGCAGTGTTACAGGGGATTTGCCCTATGGCTACACCTTC,CSVTGDLPYGYTF
TRBJ1-4,TRBV3-1,-,many,TGTGCCAGCAGGAGGGAGCCTAATGAAAAACTGTTTTTT,CASRREPNEKLFF
TRBJ1-1,TRBV20-1,-,-,TGCAGTGCCCCAGGGCGGGGCCCCCTGAACACTGAAGCTTTCTTT,CSAPGRGPLNTEAFF
TRBJ2-1,TRBV20-1,-,-,TGCAGTGCTATTCCCCTAGGGGGGATTCGCTCAGAGCAGTTCTTC,CSAIPLGGIRSEQFF
TRBJ1-2,TRBV19,-,once,TGTGCCAGTATCCATCATGGGCCCCGCTCAGGTGACTATGGCTACACCTTC,CASIHHGPRSGDYGYTF
TRBJ1-1,TRBV29-1,-,few,TGCAGCGTTGTCAGGCAGGGTCATCCCTTGGACACTGAAGCTTTCTTT,CSVVRQGHPLDTEAFF
TRBJ1-1,TRBV5-1,-,few,TGCGCCAGCAGACGGGTTTCGGGGGGCACAACTGAAGCTTTCTTT,CASRRVSGGTTEAFF
TRBJ1-1,TRBV20-1,-,once,TGCAGTGCTAGAGCCGTCCTCTGGGCTTTCTTT,CSARAVLWAFF
TRBJ1-3,TRBV7-9,TRBD1,few,TGTGCCAGCAGCCTCCGGTCGACAGGGACACTTACTGGAAACACCATATATTTT,CASSLRSTGTLTGNTIYF
TRBJ2-3,TRBV7-8,-,few,TGTGCCAGCAGCTTGTCAGGGAGCTCAGATACGCAGTATTTT,CASSLSGSSDTQYF
TRBJ1-2,TRBV9,-,-,TGTGCCAGCAATAAGCAGGGTCACTATGGCTACACCTTC,CASNKQGHYGYTF
TRBJ2-5,TRBV19,-,few,TGTGCCAGTAGTATGTGGAGAATTCAAGAGACCCAGTACTTC,CASSMWRIQETQYF
TRBJ2-1,TRBV11-2,-,few,TGTGCCAGCAGCCGACATGATGTAGGTCTGGATTACAATGAGCAGTTCTTC,CASSRHDVGLDYNEQFF
TRBJ1-1,TRBV3-1,-,-,TGTGCCAGCAGCCAAGAGAAGGGCGCTGTCCCTCTGAACACTGAAGCTTTCTTT,CASSQEKGAVPLNTEAFF
TRBJ2-2,TRBV5-1,-,-,TGCGCCAGCAGCTTGAAAGAGATCGGGGAGCTGTTTTTT,CASSLKEIGELFF
TRBJ1-5,TRBV10-3,-,-,TGTGCCATCAGTGTTTTTATGGATCAGCCCCAGCATTTT,CAISVFMDQPQHF
TRBJ2-4,TRBV2,-,few,TGTGCCAGCAGTGATTTCTCGGTAGCCAAAAACATTCAGTACTTC,CASSDFSVAKNIQYF
TRBJ1-1,TRBV7-2,-,-,TGTGCCAGCAGCCGCTCGGGACTCATGAACACTGAAGCTTTCTTT,CASSRSGLMNTEAFF
TRBJ2-2,TRBV19,-,-,TGTGCCAGTAGTTGGGACTTTCGCACCGGGGAGCTGTTTTTT,CASSWDFRTGELFF
TRBJ1-4,TRBV6-1,-,many,TGTGCCAGCAGTTACAATGAAAAACTGTTTTTT,CASSYNEKLFF
TRBJ2-5,TRBV7-2,-,-,TGTGCCAGCAGCTCCTACGAGACCCAGTACTTC,CASSSYETQYF